Shown below are 25 T cell receptor beta chains from a single sample sequenced in a study of T cell responses to AZD1222 COVID-19 vaccine. Measured with immunoSEQ multiplex PCR; TCRdb has only the in-frame clones, and not every one. The data show about 120,000 clones, about 86% seen once. Sequenced here: peripheral blood, sampled on day 0 of AZD1222 vaccination. The receptors come from an adult in good health.

The J gene is TRBJ1-2, the V gene TRBV24-1, with D hard to call. The CDR3 totals 12 residues. The germline V gene has CDR1 KGHDR and CDR2 SFDVKD. V was cut by 1 base and J by 6 bases, with 5 bases left in between. CDR3 nucleotides: TGTGCCACCAGTGATTTAGGAGATGGCTACACCTTC. It is translated as CATSDLGDGYTF.

This chain's CDR3 is CASSPERTGRYGYTF. The CDR3 DNA reads as TGCGCCAGCAGCCCAGAACGGACAGGGAGATATGGCTACACCTTC. V usage is TRBV4-1 and J usage is TRBJ1-2; 8 bases are shared with TRBD1. This CDR3 has 15 amino acids. The trim removed 4 bases at V and 5 bases at J, leaving 9 bases unmatched. Germline V gene sequence: CDR1 MGHRA, CDR2 YSYEKL.

The chain employs TRBV7-2 and TRBJ2-7; no firm D call. V was shortened by 5 bases and J by 3 bases, with 5 bases between the two germline ends. Germline CDR1 and CDR2: SGHTA and FQGNSA. The CDR3 length is 11 residues. The CDR3 DNA sequence: TGTGCCAGCAGCCCCTACTACGAGCAGTACTTC. It yields the protein CASSPYYEQYF.

V usage is TRBV27 and J usage is TRBJ1-6; D unresolved. This CDR3 is 14 amino acids long. CDR1 is MNHEY and CDR2 is SMNVEV in the germline V gene (reference sequence). V was cut by 6 bases and J by 1 base, with 7 bases left in between. CDR3 amino acids: CASRSGSYNSPLHF. The CDR3 DNA follows: TGTGCCAGCAGGTCGGGGTCCTATAATTCACCCCTCCACTTT.

This clone turned up a few times. The rearrangement joins TRBV5-8 to TRBJ2-2; 12 positions agree with TRBD1. The V and J ends lost 4 bases and 6 bases, in that order; junction bases with no gene match: 16. The CDR3 has 19 residues. Germline V gene sequence: CDR1 SGHTS, CDR2 YDEGEE. This CDR3 is CASSLEVGTGGYFSGELFF. DNA for the CDR3: TGTGCCAGCAGCCTGGAAGTCGGGACAGGGGGCTATTTTTCCGGGGAGCTGTTTTTT.

This rearrangement joins TRBV4-1 to TRBJ2-7; perhaps TRBD1 as D (5 bases). Trimming stripped 4 bases from V and 7 bases from J, with 17 bases between. Looked up from germline, CDR1 is MGHRA and CDR2 is YSYEKL. The length of the CDR3 is 14 residues. The CDR3 loop reads CASSPRVGVGEQYF. The CDR3 DNA reads TGCGCCAGCAGCCCCCGGGTAGGGGTGGGTGAGCAGTACTTC.

V usage is TRBV7-9 and J usage is TRBJ1-1; D unresolved. Germline V gene sequence: CDR1 SEHNR, CDR2 FQNEAQ (reference sequence). Trimming cost V 5 bases and J 7 bases, with 14 bases left between them. The CDR3 covers 13 residues. CDR3 sequence: CASSLNVNGEAFF. CDR3 coding DNA: TGTGCCAGCAGCCTAAATGTAAACGGTGAAGCTTTCTTT.

The chain joins TRBV7-8 to TRBJ2-7; D gene uncertain. The CDR3 is 13 amino acids. V dropped 2 bases and J dropped 2 bases, with 7 bases sitting between them. Germline CDR1 SGHVS, CDR2 FQNEAQ. Here the CDR3 reads CASSLSSAYEQYF. The CDR3 DNA sequence: TGTGCCAGCAGCTTATCGAGCGCCTACGAGCAGTACTTC.

The chain recombines TRBV5-1 with TRBJ1-2; D might be TRBD1 (5 bases). Trimming left V 0 bases short and J 8 bases short, with 14 bases between. The CDR3 length is 14 residues. The germline gives CDR1 SGHRS, CDR2 YFSETQ. CDR3 sequence: CASSLGQPQRGYTF. The CDR3 bases are TGCGCCAGCAGCTTGGGACAGCCACAACGGGGCTACACCTTC.

The V and J genes are TRBV5-1 and TRBJ1-5, with TRBD1 as a possible D gene (5 bases). Germline CDR1 and CDR2: SGHRS and YFSETQ. V dropped 0 bases and J dropped 1 base, with 8 bases sitting between them. The length of the CDR3 is 15 residues. The DNA for the CDR3 is TGCGCCAGCAGCTTGGGGGACTCGAGCAATCAGCCCCAGCATTTT. Its protein product is CASSLGDSSNQPQHF. The variable domain in full, with the rest retrieved from reference TRBV5-1 and TRBJ1-5, is KAGVTQTPRYLIKTRGQQVTLSCSPISGHRSVSWYQQTPGQGLQFLFEYFSETQRNKGNFPGRFSGRQFSNSRSEMNVSTLELGDSALYLCASSLGDSSNQPQHFGDGTRLSIL.

V is TRBV2 and J is TRBJ1-2; TRBD1 matches at 9 bases. The V and J ends lost 6 bases and 1 base, in that order; junction bases with no gene match: 6. Germline CDR1 is SNHLY and CDR2 is FYNNEI. The CDR3 is made up of 15 amino acids. The DNA of the CDR3 is TGTGCCAGCAGCGATACGGGACAGGGTAACTATGGCTACACCTTC. Translated, it gives CASSDTGQGNYGYTF.

This chain uses TRBV9 with TRBJ1-4; 7 bases fit TRBD1. With 3 bases clipped from V and 3 bases from J, the junction kept 11 bases outside the gene matches. The germline CDR1 and CDR2 sequences are SGDLS and YYNGEE. The CDR3 loop spans 17 amino acids. Here the CDR3 reads CASSGSQGTRSNEKLFF. CDR3 bases: TGTGCCAGCAGCGGCTCACAGGGGACGAGGTCTAATGAAAAACTGTTTTTT.

The chain is built from TRBV7-3 and TRBJ2-3, with TRBD2 identical over 7 bases. Germline CDR1 SGHTA, CDR2 FQGTGA. The CDR3 is 13 amino acids. With V trimmed by 5 bases and J by 4 bases, 3 bases remained unmatched. CDR3 sequence (DNA): TGTGCCAGCAGCCCTGGGGGGGCAGATACGCAGTATTTT. Its translation is CASSPGGADTQYF. The complete variable domain, with remaining parts taken from reference TRBV7-3 and TRBJ2-3, reads GAGVSQTPSNKVTEKGKYVELRCDPISGHTALYWYRQSLGQGPEFLIYFQGTGAADDSGLPNDRFFAVRPEGSVSTLKIQRTERGDSAVYLCASSPGGADTQYFGPGTRLTVL.

V gene TRBV18 combines with J gene TRBJ1-2; D unclear. CDR1 and CDR2 (germline): KGHSH, LQKENI. Trimming removed 3 bases at V and 4 bases at J, with 9 bases between. CDR3 length equals 13 residues. The CDR3 DNA reads TGTGCCAGCTCACCGACTAGCCTCTATGGCTACACCTTC. Its protein is CASSPTSLYGYTF.

This clone was detected a few times. This rearrangement joins TRBV6-5 to TRBJ1-2; 9 bases map to TRBD1. Germline assignment: CDR1 MNHEY and CDR2 SVGAGI. Trimming cost V 2 bases and J 4 bases; bases outside gene matches: 8. The CDR3 length is 16 residues. CDR3 loop: CASSYRAGQGLYGYTF. The CDR3 DNA is TGTGCCAGCAGTTACCGGGCGGGACAGGGACTCTATGGCTACACCTTC.

The chain employs TRBV7-2 and TRBJ1-1; D remains unclear. Trimming pared 4 bases from V and 0 bases from J, leaving 15 bases between. Germline values: CDR1 SGHTA, CDR2 FQGNSA. The CDR3 has 16 residues. The CDR3 is CASSYSPGDMNTEAFF. The CDR3 DNA reads as TGTGCCAGCAGCTATTCTCCCGGAGACATGAACACTGAAGCTTTCTTT.

This chain connects TRBV24-1 to TRBJ1-2; D is perhaps TRBD1 (6 bases). There are 13 residues in the CDR3. Germline V lookup: CDR1 KGHDR, CDR2 SFDVKD. V was clipped by 3 bases and J by 7 bases, with 11 bases between them. The CDR3 spells CATSDHQGSGYTF. For the CDR3, the DNA is TGTGCCACCAGTGATCACCAGGGGAGTGGCTACACCTTC.

The chain has TRBV4-3 and TRBJ2-1, with 9 bases fitting TRBD1. Trimming removed 4 bases from V and 9 bases from J; junction bases left unmatched: 7. The CDR3 totals 14 residues. From germline, CDR1 is LGHNA and CDR2 YSLEER. The CDR3 is CASSPRGQGIEQFF. For the CDR3, the DNA is TGCGCCAGCAGCCCTCGAGGACAGGGGATTGAGCAGTTCTTC.

The rearrangement uses TRBV6-5 and TRBJ1-3, with TRBD1 matching over 10 bases. Unmatched junction bases numbered 4, after V lost 5 bases and J lost 3 bases. Germline-derived CDR1 and CDR2 are MNHEY and SVGAGI. The CDR3 runs 15 residues. For the CDR3, the DNA is TGTGCCAGCAGTATGACAGGGGGCGGTGGAAACACCATATATTTT. Its translation: CASSMTGGGGNTIYF.

CDR3 sequence reads: CASSLQVGGNTEAFF. CDR3 DNA sequence: TGTGCCAGCAGCTTACAGGTTGGGGGCAACACTGAAGCTTTCTTT. The V gene is TRBV6-2 or TRBV6-3, the J gene TRBJ1-1, with a weak D call TRBD1 (6 bases). Trimming pared 6 bases from V and 2 bases from J, leaving 16 bases between. CDR3 size: 15 residues. Germline V gene data show CDR1 as MNHEY and CDR2 as SVGEGT.

V gene TRBV3-1 (or the pseudogene TRBV3-2) combines with J gene TRBJ2-1; D ambiguous. Trimming stripped 1 base from V and 9 bases from J, with 10 bases between. This CDR3 is 13 amino acids long. Germline-derived CDR1 and CDR2 are LGHDT and YNNKEL (reference sequence). CDR3 DNA: TGTGCCAGCAGCCAAGTTAAGTTTGGTGAGCAGTTCTTC. It translates to CASSQVKFGEQFF.

V and J are TRBV6-5 and TRBJ1-5, with D perhaps matching TRBD1 (5 bases). V lost 8 bases, J lost 1 base, and 15 bases lay in between. CDR3 length: 15 amino acids. Germline values: CDR1 MNHEY, CDR2 SVGAGI. DNA for the CDR3: TGTGCCAGCGGGCACGGGGGTGGAAGCAATCAGCCCCAGCATTTT. Residues: CASGHGGGSNQPQHF.

The V gene is TRBV7-2, the J gene TRBJ1-1; D not certain. From germline, CDR1 is SGHTA and CDR2 FQGNSA. The CDR3 loop spans 16 amino acids. Trimming cost V 5 bases and J 1 base, with 17 bases left between them. CDR3 residues: CASSPYGRAGNTEAFF. CDR3 nucleotides: TGTGCCAGCAGCCCATACGGACGGGCTGGGAACACTGAAGCTTTCTTT.

V usage is TRBV4-1 and J usage is TRBJ1-4; D might be TRBD1 (5 bases). Germline assignment: CDR1 MGHRA and CDR2 YSYEKL. CDR3 length equals 19 residues. V was shortened by 1 base and J by 7 bases, with 25 bases between the two germline ends. This CDR3 reads CASSQVHWTTHSLGEKLFF. The CDR3 DNA is TGCGCCAGCAGCCAAGTCCATTGGACAACCCATTCCCTAGGTGAAAAACTGTTTTTT.

This rearrangement joins TRBV2 to TRBJ1-5; D ambiguous. Trimming shortened V by 6 bases and J by 6 bases, and 9 bases separated the two germline ends. The CDR3 totals 12 residues. Germline CDR1 reads SNHLY; CDR2 reads FYNNEI. For the CDR3, the DNA is TGTGCCAGCAGGGGGATGGGTCAGCCCCAGCATTTT. This sequence encodes CASRGMGQPQHF.